The entry that follows covers one T cell receptor (beta chain) sequence. The target antigen is unknown. The PCR was carried out with 60 Vbeta primers and 13 Jbeta primers. Only in-frame clones appear in the TCRdb table, and some are missing; sequencing was by immunoSEQ multiplex PCR. The sample includes 95,000 to 110,000 clones, about 74% of them seen just once. This record belongs to a study of cytomegalovirus exposure and HLA in healthy donors. Study as a whole: The Caucasian-associated ancestry cluster held roughly 80% of more than 350 genotyped donors. General study points: Excluded were some V segments that proved indistinguishable, including TRBV6-2 and TRBV6-3.

Germline V CDR1 and CDR2: WNHNN, SYGVQD (reference sequence). This CDR3 spans 14 amino acids. V lost 4 bases and J lost 2; bases outside the gene matches: 4. The sequenced material came from PBMCs. The rearrangement joins TRBV10-1 to TRBJ2-7; TRBD2 aligns across 8 bases. The receptor was isolated from a woman aged 40 to 50 in good health and CMV-seropositive. In DNA form, the CDR3 reads TGCGCCAGCAGTGCGGGGGGGCAGGCCTACGAGCAGTACTTC. Its protein is CASSAGGQAYEQYF.